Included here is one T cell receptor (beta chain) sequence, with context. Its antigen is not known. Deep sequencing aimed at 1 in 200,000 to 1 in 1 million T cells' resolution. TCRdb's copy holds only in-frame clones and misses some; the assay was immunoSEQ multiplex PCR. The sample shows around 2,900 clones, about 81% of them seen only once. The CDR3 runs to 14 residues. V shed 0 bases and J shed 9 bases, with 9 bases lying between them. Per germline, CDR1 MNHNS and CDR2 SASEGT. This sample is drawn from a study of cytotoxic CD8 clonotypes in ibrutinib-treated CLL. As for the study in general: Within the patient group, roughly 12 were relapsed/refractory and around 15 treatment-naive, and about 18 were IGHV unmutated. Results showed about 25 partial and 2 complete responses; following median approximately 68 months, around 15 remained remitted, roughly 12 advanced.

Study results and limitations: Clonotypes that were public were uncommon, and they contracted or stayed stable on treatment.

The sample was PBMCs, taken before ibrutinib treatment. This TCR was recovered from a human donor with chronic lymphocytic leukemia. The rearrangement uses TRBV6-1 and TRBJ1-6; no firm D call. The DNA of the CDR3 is TGTGCCAGCAGTGAAGCTGGCGAATCTTCACCCCTCCACTTT. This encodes CASSEAGESSPLHF.